The T cell receptor beta chain under discussion was sequenced for a study of cytomegalovirus exposure and HLA in healthy donors. The PCR made use of 60 Vbeta and 13 Jbeta primers. TCRdb keeps only in-frame clones here, not all; method: immunoSEQ multiplex PCR. The sample contains a few hundred thousand clones, 80% to 90% of which appear only once. V lost 0 bases, J lost 1 base, and 7 bases lay in between. CDR3 length: 14 residues. Germline values: CDR1 SGHRS, CDR2 YFSETQ. A remark on this clone: Additional DNA sequences in this sample encode the identical CDR3.

Nominally healthy donors were sampled, though unrecorded immune exposures were likely. The receptor's source is a man in his thirties or forties in good health and CMV-seronegative. This chain joins TRBV5-1 and TRBJ1-1; D is uncertain. Sequencing used PBMCs. The CDR3 DNA is TGCGCCAGCAGCTTGGGGGCAGGGAACACTGAAGCTTTCTTT. This encodes CASSLGAGNTEAFF.